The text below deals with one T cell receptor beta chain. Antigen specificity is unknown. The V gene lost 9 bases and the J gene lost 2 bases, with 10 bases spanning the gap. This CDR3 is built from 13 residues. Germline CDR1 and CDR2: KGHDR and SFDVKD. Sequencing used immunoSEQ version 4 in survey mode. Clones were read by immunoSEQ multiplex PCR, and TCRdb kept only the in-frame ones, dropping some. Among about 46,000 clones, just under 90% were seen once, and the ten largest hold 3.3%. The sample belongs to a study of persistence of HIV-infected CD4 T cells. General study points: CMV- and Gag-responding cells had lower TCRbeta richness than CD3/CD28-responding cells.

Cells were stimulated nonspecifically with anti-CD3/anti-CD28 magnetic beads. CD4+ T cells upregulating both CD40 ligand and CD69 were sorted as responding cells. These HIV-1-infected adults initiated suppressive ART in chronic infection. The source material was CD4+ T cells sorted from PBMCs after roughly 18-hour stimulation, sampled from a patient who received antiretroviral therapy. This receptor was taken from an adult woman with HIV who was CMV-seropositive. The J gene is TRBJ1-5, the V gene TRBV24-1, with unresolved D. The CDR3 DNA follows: TGTGCCACCCAACAGTGGGGCAATCAGCCCCAGCATTTT. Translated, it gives CATQQWGNQPQHF.